These 25 T cell receptor beta chains were sequenced from one sample in a study of cytomegalovirus exposure and HLA in healthy donors. The PCR employed 60 Vbeta primers together with 13 Jbeta primers. TCRdb's table, derived via immunoSEQ multiplex PCR, lists solely in-frame clones and lacks some. The sample gives around 60,000 clones, 60% to 80% of which show up once; around a quarter is in the top ten. Material for sequencing was PBMCs. These TCRs come from a middle-aged woman in good health and CMV-seropositive.

The rearrangement uses TRBV19 and TRBJ2-2; 8 nucleotides align to TRBD2. The CDR3 extends over 16 amino acids. Germline-derived CDR1 and CDR2 are LNHDA and SQIVND (reference sequence). Trimming cost V 2 bases and J 4 bases; bases outside gene matches: 6. The CDR3 DNA sequence: TGTGCCAGTAGTATACAACTAGCGGCGAGCACCGGGGAGCTGTTTTTT. The encoded protein is CASSIQLAASTGELFF.

This clone has a handful of counts. The rearrangement joins TRBV29-1 to TRBJ2-3, with TRBD2 identical over 10 bases. CDR3 length equals 14 residues. V lost 7 bases, J lost 4 bases, and 8 bases stayed unmatched. Germline V lookup: CDR1 SQVTM, CDR2 ANQGSEA. CDR3 loop: CSAPTSGDADTQYF. The CDR3 coding sequence is TGCAGCGCTCCCACTAGCGGGGATGCAGATACGCAGTATTTT.

The J gene is TRBJ2-2, the V gene TRBV6-5; D gene unclear. This CDR3 spans 13 amino acids. Germline V CDR1 and CDR2: MNHEY, SVGAGI. V was clipped by 5 bases and J by 3 bases, with 7 bases between them. The DNA of the CDR3 is TGTGCCAGCAGTCTTCAGTACACCGGGGAGCTGTTTTTT. Translating it yields CASSLQYTGELFF.

The rearrangement joins TRBV30 to TRBJ1-1, with D possibly matching TRBD1 (5 bases). V was trimmed by 2 bases and J by 0 bases, leaving 10 bases between them. The germline CDR1 and CDR2 sequences are GTSNPN and SVGIG (reference sequence). CDR3 length: 14 residues. The CDR3 nucleotides are TGTGCCTGGAGTCATGGGGGGGTGAACACTGAAGCTTTCTTT. Amino acids: CAWSHGGVNTEAFF.

This clone was counted a few times. The chain recombines TRBV7-9 with TRBJ2-1; 11 bases agree with TRBD1. In germline, CDR1 is SEHNR, CDR2 FQNEAQ (reference sequence). V gave up 6 bases and J gave up 6 bases; unmatched junction bases: 7. This CDR3 spans 15 amino acids. CDR3 nucleotides: TGTGCCAGCAGTCCCGGGACAGGGGGTATCAATGAGCAGTTCTTC. Translated, it gives CASSPGTGGINEQFF.

The CDR3 region has the DNA TGTGCCCTAAGAATGGGAGGTACTAGCACAGATACGCAGTATTTT. Protein sequence: CALRMGGTSTDTQYF. V gene TRBV7-9 combines with J gene TRBJ2-3; possibly TRBD2 for D (6 bases). Germline V gene sequence: CDR1 SEHNR, CDR2 FQNEAQ (reference sequence). Trimming took off 11 bases at V and 0 bases at J, with 18 bases between the two ends. There are 15 residues in the CDR3.

This chain links TRBV19 with TRBJ1-1; a weak D match, TRBD1 (5 bases). The CDR3 runs to 18 residues. Germline CDR1 LNHDA, CDR2 SQIVND (reference sequence). V lost 4 bases, J lost 2 bases, and 23 bases lay in between. In nucleotides, the CDR3 is TGTGCCAGTAGTAAACCCGGGGGGGGGACCCGGCGCAACACTGAAGCTTTCTTT. It is translated as CASSKPGGGTRRNTEAFF.

A single count supports this clone. The genes are TRBV15 and TRBJ2-7; TRBD2 is a possible D gene (6 bases). This CDR3 spans 17 amino acids. Per the germline V gene, CDR1 is LNHNV and CDR2 is YYDKDF (reference sequence). V dropped 0 bases and J dropped 2 bases, with 17 bases sitting between them. The CDR3 loop reads CATSRDSAGNWAYEQYF. The CDR3 DNA reads as TGTGCCACCAGCAGAGATAGTGCGGGGAATTGGGCCTACGAGCAGTACTTC. Full variable domain (outside the CDR3, taken from reference TRBV15 and TRBJ2-7): DAMVIQNPRYQVTQFGKPVTLSCSQTLNHNVMYWYQQKSSQAPKLLFHYYDKDFNNEADTPDNFQSRRPNTSFCFLDIRSPGLGDTAMYLCATSRDSAGNWAYEQYFGPGTRLTVT.

V gene TRBV5-1 combines with J gene TRBJ2-7, with a tentative D call TRBD1 (5 bases). The CDR3 covers 14 residues. CDR1 SGHRS and CDR2 YFSETQ come from the germline V gene. V was clipped by 4 bases and J by 5 bases, with 16 bases between them. DNA for the CDR3: TGCGCCAGCAGCCCATCATGGTCAGGGAACGAGCAGTACTTC. Translation gives CASSPSWSGNEQYF.

The DNA of the CDR3 is TGTGCCAGTAGTAATTACGGGCAGCCCCAGCATTTT. This codes for CASSNYGQPQHF. The chain combines TRBV19 with TRBJ1-5; the D is unclear. CDR3 length equals 12 residues. The germline gives CDR1 LNHDA, CDR2 SQIVND (reference sequence). Trimming stripped 4 bases from V and 7 bases from J, with 8 bases between. Drawing the rest from reference TRBV19 and TRBJ1-5, the complete variable domain is DGGITQSPKYLFRKEGQNVTLSCEQNLNHDAMYWYRQDPGQGLRLIYYSQIVNDFQKGDIAEGYSVSREKKESFPLTVTSAQKNPTAFYLCASSNYGQPQHFGDGTRLSIL.

The V gene is TRBV14, the J gene TRBJ1-4; maybe TRBD1 (5 bases). Germline-derived CDR1 and CDR2 are SGHDN and FVKESK. The CDR3 is made up of 15 amino acids. V gave up 2 bases and J gave up 3 bases, with 10 bases separating them. This CDR3 reads CASSQRRGSNEKLFF. The CDR3 DNA is TGTGCCAGCAGCCAACGAAGGGGTTCTAATGAAAAACTGTTTTTT.

Of note for this clone: Other DNA variants within this sample encode the same CDR3. The chain uses TRBV5-4 and TRBJ2-3; D may be TRBD2 (6 bases). V dropped 3 bases and J dropped 1 base, with 15 bases sitting between them. The V gene's germline CDR1 is SGHNT and CDR2 YYREEE (reference sequence). The CDR3 covers 16 residues. The CDR3 bases are TGTGCCAGCAGCTCGGGACTGCAACCCCGCACAGATACGCAGTATTTT. It is translated as CASSSGLQPRTDTQYF. The full variable domain, in which reference TRBV5-4 and TRBJ2-3 provide the parts outside the CDR3, is ETGVTQSPTHLIKTRGQQVTLRCSSQSGHNTVSWYQQALGQGPQFIFQYYREEENGRGNFPPRFSGLQFPNYSSELNVNALELDDSALYLCASSSGLQPRTDTQYFGPGTRLTVL.

This clone occurred once. This chain joins TRBV6-6 and TRBJ2-7; 9 nucleotides agree with TRBD1. CDR3 size: 13 residues. The V gene end was trimmed by 4 bases and the J gene end by 6 bases; junction bases not matched to a gene: 4. Germline CDR1 and CDR2: MNHNY and SVGAGI (reference sequence). For the CDR3, the DNA is TGTGCCAGCAGTTCAGGACAGGGGCGCGAGCAGTACTTC. It encodes CASSSGQGREQYF.

The chain uses TRBV5-1 and TRBJ2-2; TRBD2 agrees at 7 bases. Germline CDR1 reads SGHRS; CDR2 reads YFSETQ. The V segment lost 4 bases and the J segment 4 bases; nucleotides outside the gene matches: 13. This CDR3 spans 17 amino acids. This CDR3 is CASSPDSGPRLTGELFF. In nucleotides, the CDR3 is TGCGCCAGCAGCCCTGATAGCGGGCCCCGGCTCACCGGGGAGCTGTTTTTT.

This clone was detected once. The chain carries TRBV7-9 and TRBJ1-2; 9 nucleotides match TRBD1. Germline trimming cut 7 bases from V and 6 bases from J; bases unmatched to any gene: 21. Germline CDR1 and CDR2: SEHNR and FQNEAQ (reference sequence). CDR3 length: 18 residues. The CDR3 loop is CASNMKGQGSGFYDGYTF. The CDR3 DNA sequence: TGTGCCAGCAACATGAAAGGACAGGGGTCGGGTTTCTATGATGGCTACACCTTC.

The rearrangement links TRBV19 to TRBJ1-2, with D maybe TRBD1 (6 bases). CDR1 and CDR2 (germline): LNHDA, SQIVND (reference sequence). V shed 5 bases and J shed 4 bases, with 14 bases lying between them. The CDR3 extends over 14 amino acids. The CDR3 loop reads CASSVPRGGYGYTF. Here the CDR3 DNA reads TGTGCCAGTAGTGTTCCCAGGGGCGGCTATGGCTACACCTTC.

A single count supports this clone. The V gene is TRBV2, the J gene TRBJ2-3; the match to TRBD2 covers 9 bases. V was pared by 5 bases and J by 2 bases, with 11 bases of the junction left unmatched. The CDR3 is made up of 17 amino acids. The germline CDR1 and CDR2 sequences are SNHLY and FYNNEI. The CDR3 bases are TGTGCCAGCAGTTCAAAAGGGCGGGGGGGTTCCACAGATACGCAGTATTTT. It specifies CASSSKGRGGSTDTQYF. The entire variable domain, with the rest obtained from reference TRBV2 and TRBJ2-3, is as follows: EPEVTQTPSHQVTQMGQEVILRCVPISNHLYFYWYRQILGQKVEFLVSFYNNEISEKSEIFDDQFSVERPDGSNFTLKIRSTKLEDSAMYFCASSSKGRGGSTDTQYFGPGTRLTVL.

The rearrangement joins TRBV30 to TRBJ2-1, with 13 bases lining up with TRBD2. V trimming: 3 bases; J trimming: 8 bases; junction bases outside the gene matches: 7. Germline lookup yields CDR1 GTSNPN and CDR2 SVGIG (reference sequence). The CDR3 has 15 amino acids. Here the CDR3 reads CAWRQGLAGQDEQFF. CDR3 nucleotides: TGTGCCTGGAGACAGGGACTAGCGGGGCAGGATGAGCAGTTCTTC. Filled out from reference TRBV30 and TRBJ2-1, the complete variable domain reads SQTIHQWPATLVQPVGSPLSLECTVEGTSNPNLYWYRQAAGRGLQLLFYSVGIGQISSEVPQNLSASRPQDRQFILSSKKLLLSDSGFYLCAWRQGLAGQDEQFFGPGTRLTVL.

The rearrangement joins TRBV19 to TRBJ1-5, with a possible D match to TRBD1 (5 bases). The CDR3 has 15 residues. Germline CDR1 LNHDA, CDR2 SQIVND (reference sequence). Trimming cost V 0 bases and J 5 bases, with 11 bases left between them. The CDR3 sequence is CASSIDIARDQPQHF. CDR3 nucleotide sequence: TGTGCCAGTAGTATAGATATAGCCAGGGATCAGCCCCAGCATTTT. Full variable domain (missing parts from reference TRBV19 and TRBJ1-5): DGGITQSPKYLFRKEGQNVTLSCEQNLNHDAMYWYRQDPGQGLRLIYYSQIVNDFQKGDIAEGYSVSREKKESFPLTVTSAQKNPTAFYLCASSIDIARDQPQHFGDGTRLSIL.

This clone occurred a few times. This chain joins TRBV27 and TRBJ1-2; D is ambiguous. The CDR3 has 13 amino acids. In germline, CDR1 is MNHEY, CDR2 SMNVEV (reference sequence). V was cut by 8 bases and J by 7 bases, with 17 bases left in between. CDR3 residues: CASQSGEAGGYTF. As DNA, the CDR3 is TGTGCCAGCCAGTCCGGGGAGGCGGGTGGCTACACCTTC.

The rearrangement uses TRBV30 and TRBJ1-4; TRBD1 might be the D (5 bases). Per the germline V gene, CDR1 is GTSNPN and CDR2 is SVGIG (reference sequence). V was shortened by 4 bases and J by 6 bases, with 15 bases between the two germline ends. The CDR3 spans 14 residues. In nucleotides, the CDR3 is TGTGCCTGGATGCTGGCAGGGCTGCATGAAAAACTGTTTTTT. Its translation is CAWMLAGLHEKLFF.

The rearrangement links TRBV4-2 to TRBJ2-5; D gene unclear. The germline CDR1 and CDR2 sequences are LGHNA and YNFKEQ. This CDR3 contains 12 residues. V shed 6 bases and J shed 0 bases, with 5 bases lying between them. The CDR3: CASRSDQETQYF. CDR3 DNA: TGTGCCAGCAGGAGCGACCAAGAGACCCAGTACTTC.

The chain recombines TRBV9 with TRBJ1-1, with 12 bases fitting TRBD1. CDR3 length equals 17 residues. The V segment lost 4 bases and the J segment 5 bases; nucleotides outside the gene matches: 12. Germline V gives CDR1 SGDLS, CDR2 YYNGEE. In DNA form, the CDR3 reads TGTGCCAGCAGCTCCGTGTGGGGACAGGGGGCTGGAACTGAAGCTTTCTTT. It codes for CASSSVWGQGAGTEAFF.

This clone was seen more than once but under ten times. This chain links TRBV5-1 with TRBJ2-7; 10 bases are shared with TRBD1. Germline loops: CDR1 SGHRS, CDR2 YFSETQ. The CDR3 runs 14 residues. Trimming at V came to 6 bases and at J to 2 bases, leaving 5 bases not matched to a gene. CDR3 sequence: CASKEGTGAYEQYF. CDR3 nucleotide sequence: TGCGCCAGCAAAGAAGGGACAGGGGCCTACGAGCAGTACTTC.

The chain carries TRBV6-5 and TRBJ1-5, with TRBD1 matching 7 bases. From germline, CDR1 is MNHEY and CDR2 SVGAGI. CDR3 length equals 14 residues. The trim removed 6 bases at V and 5 bases at J, leaving 7 bases unmatched. The CDR3 loop is CASSRYRGDQPQHF. The CDR3 DNA sequence: TGTGCCAGCAGCCGCTACAGGGGCGATCAGCCCCAGCATTTT.